The entry below gives a single T cell receptor beta chain sequence along with its context. This entry belongs to a study of blood T cell repertoires in COVID-19. Study overall: Whether acute or convalescent, the COVID-19 samples came from the United States, Italy and Spain. PBMCs, B-cell-depleted T cells, or T cells were the source of the cDNA or gDNA that made up the material.

Per the study methods: Reference gene primers were amplified, and this amplification served to estimate nucleated cell counts. Clones were read by immunoSEQ multiplex PCR, and TCRdb kept only the in-frame ones, dropping some. Clone size and the V and J calls come from that table; the DNA yielded D and trimming. The table lists about 240,000 clones, approximately 80% of them singletons. In germline, CDR1 is LNHDA, CDR2 SQIVND (reference sequence). Trimming removed 5 bases at V and 4 bases at J, with 9 bases between. CDR3 length equals 13 residues. The source is a woman between 70 and 85 years old with acute or convalescent COVID-19. The rearrangement links TRBV19 to TRBJ1-5, with D tentatively TRBD1 (5 bases). The source material was peripheral blood. CDR3 coding DNA: TGTGCCAGTAGTCCAGGGAGGAATCAGCCCCAGCATTTT. Translating gives CASSPGRNQPQHF.